What follows are 24 T cell receptor beta chains derived from one specimen sequenced in a study of T cells in Graves' hyperthyroidism and ophthalmopathy (dated by TCRdb to about 2019). The method behind the library was multiplex PCR. Data came from an Illumina HiSeq 2000. Amplification of TCR beta CDR3 regions was carried out from RNA transcripts. A first-round RT-PCR of the TCR CDR3 used the HTBI primer set with the Qiagen OneStep RT-PCR kit. TCRdb passed the public sequencing reads through fastp at Q25 and MiXCR, retaining productive beta sequences. Entries that share a CDR3 protein sequence are merged under the most common genes and DNA. This sample is represented by roughly 300,000 distinct CDR3 sequences; roughly 20% of them were singletons. In total, the top ten clones hold 45% to 55% of the sample. Sequencing was performed on blood. All receptors come from a woman aged 50 to 65 with Graves' hyperthyroidism.

This clonotype has more than one count but fewer than ten. The V call is TRBV12-3 or TRBV12-4, the J call TRBJ2-2; 10 bases are a match to TRBD1. This CDR3 comprises 15 residues. The V gene end was trimmed by 6 bases and the J gene end by 4 bases; junction bases not matched to a gene: 5. The CDR3 DNA reads as TGTGCCAGCAGACGGACAGGGGGTGGCACCGGGGAGCTGTTTTTT. Protein sequence: CASRRTGGGTGELFF.

This chain connects TRBV12-5 to TRBJ1-6; no reliable D call. Germline V CDR1 and CDR2: LGHNT, FRNRAP. This CDR3 region has 13 residues. Trimming cost V 1 base and J 7 bases, with 5 bases left between them. DNA of the CDR3: TGTGCTAGTGGTTTGGACCAGAATTCACCCCTCCACTTT. Translated, it gives CASGLDQNSPLHF.

At least ten counts were recorded for this clonotype. CDR3 loop: CSASRTAQPQHF. CDR3 DNA sequence: TGCAGTGCTAGCCGGACAGCTCAGCCCCAGCATTTT. This rearrangement joins TRBV20-1 to TRBJ1-5; possible D gene TRBD1, 6 bases. Germline V gene lookup returns CDR1 DFQATT and CDR2 SNEGSKA (reference sequence). The germline V and J ends were trimmed by 3 bases and 6 bases, with 9 bases remaining between them. The CDR3 contains 12 residues.

The V gene is TRBV6-1, the J gene TRBJ1-2; D is perhaps TRBD1 (5 bases). Germline V gene lookup returns CDR1 MNHNS and CDR2 SASEGT. CDR3 length: 14 amino acids. V dropped 8 bases and J dropped 3 bases, with 16 bases sitting between them. CDR3 amino acids: CASSTPGTHYGYTF. The CDR3 nucleotides read TGTGCCAGCTCTACGCCGGGGACTCACTATGGCTACACCTTC.

This chain links TRBV13 with TRBJ2-1; 13 positions match TRBD2. Germline V gene data show CDR1 as PRHDT and CDR2 as FYEKMQ (reference sequence). J lost 10 bases, V lost 1 base, and 7 bases had no gene match. The CDR3 is 16 amino acids. Here the CDR3 reads CASSLEGLAGPGEQFF. The CDR3 nucleotides are TGTGCCAGCAGCTTAGAGGGACTAGCGGGGCCGGGGGAGCAGTTCTTC.

This clonotype has ten or more counts. This sequence joins TRBV18 and TRBJ1-1, with TRBD1 matching 9 bases. Per germline, CDR1 KGHSH and CDR2 LQKENI. The CDR3 spans 15 residues. After removal of 3 bases from V and 3 bases from J, the junction contained 5 bases not matched to a gene. The CDR3 spells CASSPYRGQDTEAFF. In DNA, the CDR3 is TGTGCCAGCTCACCGTACAGGGGGCAGGACACTGAAGCTTTCTTT.

This chain connects TRBV6-1 to TRBJ2-7; 8 bases map to TRBD1. CDR3 length: 13 residues. V lost 6 bases and J lost 3; bases outside the gene matches: 4. Germline V gene sequence: CDR1 MNHNS, CDR2 SASEGT. The CDR3 here is CASRTRGHYEQYV. In DNA form, the CDR3 reads TGTGCCAGCAGGACCAGGGGGCACTACGAGCAGTACGTC.

At least ten counts were recorded for this clonotype. V gene TRBV5-4 combines with J gene TRBJ2-1; 7 nucleotides match TRBD2. CDR1 is SGHNT and CDR2 is YYREEE in the germline V gene (reference sequence). The CDR3 covers 14 residues. V lost 4 bases to trimming and J lost 3 bases; unmatched junction nucleotides: 4. The CDR3 DNA reads TGTGCCAGCAGCCGGGGACTATACTACAATGAGCAGTTCTTC. Protein: CASSRGLYYNEQFF.

This clonotype was found many times. V and J are TRBV5-1 and TRBJ1-6; D is uncertain. The CDR3 totals 15 residues. Germline lookup yields CDR1 SGHRS and CDR2 YFSETQ. V was shortened by 2 bases and J by 7 bases, with 13 bases between the two germline ends. The CDR3 here is CASSLEGFGNSPLHF. The CDR3, as DNA: TGCGCCAGCAGCTTAGAGGGTTTCGGAAATTCACCCCTCCACTTT.

There are a few counts of this clonotype. CDR3 in amino acids: CASSISGGQGFIHGYTF. The CDR3 region has the DNA TGTGCCAGCAGCATCAGTGGGGGACAGGGGTTCATCCACGGCTACACCTTC. The chain uses TRBV7-9 and TRBJ1-2, with 10 nucleotides matching TRBD1. This CDR3 comprises 17 residues. From germline, CDR1 is SEHNR and CDR2 FQNEAQ (reference sequence). V lost 5 bases, J lost 8 bases, and 17 bases stayed unmatched.

As regards this clonotype: A single base separates this from a much larger clone, so it may be a read error. The rearrangement links TRBV5-1 to TRBJ2-2, with a possible D match to TRBD2 (5 bases). CDR1 and CDR2 (germline): SGHRS, YFSETQ. There are 15 residues in the CDR3. The DNA of the CDR3 is TGTGCCAGCAGCGGTATAGGCCTGAACACCGGGGAGCCGTTTTTT. Residues: CASSGIGLNTGEPFF.

In this sample, this clonotype turned up many times. V is TRBV18 and J is TRBJ1-1; tentatively, D is TRBD1 (6 bases). There are 16 residues in the CDR3. Germline V gives CDR1 KGHSH, CDR2 LQKENI. V was clipped by 3 bases and J by 1 base, with 15 bases between them. The CDR3: CASSPFAGTPNTEAFF. In DNA, the CDR3 is TGTGCCAGCTCACCTTTCGCCGGGACACCGAACACTGAAGCTTTCTTT.

This clonotype has ten or more counts. V usage is TRBV20-1 and J usage is TRBJ2-1, with 7 positions matching TRBD1. The CDR3 covers 12 residues. V was pared by 6 bases and J by 9 bases, with 8 bases of the junction left unmatched. Germline V gene data show CDR1 as DFQATT and CDR2 as SNEGSKA (reference sequence). This CDR3 is CSATRQGGEQFF. The DNA of the CDR3 is TGCAGTGCCACCCGACAGGGCGGTGAGCAGTTCTTC.

This clonotype was seen repeatedly, ten times or more. The rearrangement joins TRBV2 to TRBJ1-2; D remains ambiguous. The CDR3 runs 18 residues. The V end lost 0 bases, the J end lost 6 bases, and 23 bases lay between the germline ends. The germline V gene has CDR1 SNHLY and CDR2 FYNNEI. The CDR3 DNA follows: TGTGCCAGCAGTGAAGCTTGGGGTTTACCCAGAGGTCCCGATGGCTACACCTTC. It yields the protein CASSEAWGLPRGPDGYTF.

This clonotype was seen many times. The chain has TRBV12-3 or TRBV12-4 and TRBJ2-3, with a possible D match to TRBD1 (5 bases). CDR3 size: 15 residues. V lost 6 bases and J lost 2, with 15 bases in between. The CDR3: CASSNNRQSTDTQYF. The CDR3 DNA sequence: TGTGCCAGCAGCAACAACAGGCAATCCACAGATACGCAGTATTTT.

This clonotype has at least ten counts. The chain recombines TRBV2 with TRBJ1-1; D gene unclear. Trimming took off 7 bases at V and 1 base at J, with 10 bases between the two ends. The CDR3 is made up of 13 amino acids. CDR1 is SNHLY and CDR2 is FYNNEI in the germline V gene. CDR3 in amino acids: CASMMSGNTEAFF. The CDR3 DNA is TGTGCCAGCATGATGTCTGGGAACACTGAAGCTTTCTTT.

V gene TRBV12-3 or TRBV12-4 combines with J gene TRBJ2-1; the match to TRBD2 covers 7 bases. CDR3 size: 13 residues. V shed 7 bases, J shed 7 bases, and the junction held 7 bases outside the gene matches. The CDR3 spells CASTWGGVNEQFF. CDR3 DNA sequence: TGTGCCAGCACCTGGGGGGGGGTTAATGAGCAGTTCTTC.

Ten or more counts support this clonotype. The chain joins TRBV6-1 to TRBJ1-5; 7 bases align to TRBD1. Looked up from germline, CDR1 is MNHNS and CDR2 is SASEGT. This CDR3 has 18 residues. The junction had 15 bases not matched to a gene; V was cut back by 7 bases and J by 0 bases. CDR3 coding DNA: TGTGCCAGCAACCTCGGGACAGCGCCCATGTATAGCAATCAGCCCCAGCATTTT. Translated: CASNLGTAPMYSNQPQHF.

V usage is TRBV10-3 and J usage is TRBJ1-4; no firm D call. Germline loops: CDR1 ENHRY, CDR2 SYGVKD. The V gene lost 6 bases and the J gene lost 6 bases, with 20 bases spanning the gap. The CDR3 consists of 16 residues. The CDR3 loop is CAISPNAALEDEKLFF. As DNA, the CDR3 is TGTGCCATCAGCCCTAACGCGGCTTTGGAGGATGAAAAACTGTTTTTT.

This clonotype was found many times. The chain combines TRBV18 with TRBJ1-1; no clear D. This CDR3 is built from 14 residues. Germline assignment: CDR1 KGHSH and CDR2 LQKENI. Trimming removed 2 bases at V and 1 base at J, with 8 bases between. CDR3 residues: CASSPASGNTEAFF. In DNA form, the CDR3 reads TGTGCCAGCTCACCAGCGTCAGGGAACACTGAAGCTTTCTTT.

This clonotype was recorded a few times. The chain couples TRBV29-1 to TRBJ1-1; D call uncertain. The CDR3 runs to 14 residues. Germline values: CDR1 SQVTM, CDR2 ANQGSEA. V was cut by 6 bases and J by 5 bases, with 19 bases left in between. DNA for the CDR3: TGCAGCGTCCCGAACGAGGCGGGGTTTACTGAAGCTTTCTTT. Protein sequence: CSVPNEAGFTEAFF.

This clonotype appeared many times. This sequence joins TRBV18 and TRBJ1-2; 7 nucleotides line up with TRBD1. Germline loops: CDR1 KGHSH, CDR2 LQKENI. Trimming at V came to 2 bases and at J to 0 bases, leaving 3 bases not matched to a gene. The CDR3 is 15 residues long. CDR3 coding DNA: TGTGCCAGCTCACCAGGACAGGCCCCTAACTATGGCTACACCTTC. It translates to CASSPGQAPNYGYTF.

This clonotype came up a few times. The chain couples TRBV13 to TRBJ1-6; 7 nucleotides agree with TRBD1. The CDR3 has 16 amino acids. The junction had 4 bases not matched to a gene; V was cut back by 5 bases and J by 0 bases. Germline lookup yields CDR1 PRHDT and CDR2 FYEKMQ (reference sequence). The CDR3 region is CASSRDSPSYNSPLHF. The CDR3 DNA is TGTGCCAGCAGCCGGGACAGCCCCTCCTATAATTCACCCCTCCACTTT.

This clonotype was seen a few times. Sequence at one end of the junction differs from germline and may be a read error. The V and J genes are TRBV5-1 and TRBJ2-7; D possibly matches TRBD1 or TRBD2 (7 bases each). This CDR3 is 14 amino acids long. In germline, CDR1 is SGHRS, CDR2 YFSETQ. The DNA for the CDR3 is TGCGCCAGCAGCTTATCAGGGGGGGCCTATGAGCAGTACTTC. Encoded protein: CASSLSGGAYEQYF.